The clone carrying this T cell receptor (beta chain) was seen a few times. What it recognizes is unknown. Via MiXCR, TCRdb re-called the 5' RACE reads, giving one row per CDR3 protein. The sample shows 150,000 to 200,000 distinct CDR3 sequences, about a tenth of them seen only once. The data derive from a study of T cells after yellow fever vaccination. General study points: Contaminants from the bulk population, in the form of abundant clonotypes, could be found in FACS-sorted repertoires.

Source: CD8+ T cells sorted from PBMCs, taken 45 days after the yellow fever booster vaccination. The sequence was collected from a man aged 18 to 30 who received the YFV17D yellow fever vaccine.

DNA of the CDR3: TGCGCCAGCAGCCACAGGCGGACTAGCGGGAGGGGAGCAGATACGCAGTATTTT. This translates into CASSHRRTSGRGADTQYF. The V gene is TRBV4-3, the J gene TRBJ2-3; 15 positions match TRBD2. Trimming took 3 bases from V and 4 from J; bases not matched to a gene: 8. This CDR3 region has 18 residues. Looked up from germline, CDR1 is LGHNA and CDR2 is YSLEER.